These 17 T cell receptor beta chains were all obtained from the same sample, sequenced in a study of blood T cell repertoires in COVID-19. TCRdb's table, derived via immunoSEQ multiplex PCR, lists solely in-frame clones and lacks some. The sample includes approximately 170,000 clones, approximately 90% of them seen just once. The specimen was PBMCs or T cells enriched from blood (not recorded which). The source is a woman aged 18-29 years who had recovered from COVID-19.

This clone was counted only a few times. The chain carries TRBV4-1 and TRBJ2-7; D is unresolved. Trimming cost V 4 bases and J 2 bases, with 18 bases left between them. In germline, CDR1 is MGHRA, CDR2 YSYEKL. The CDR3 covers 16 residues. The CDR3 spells CASSLSFAALTYEQYF. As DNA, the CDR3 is TGCGCCAGCAGCCTCTCTTTTGCGGCCCTTACCTACGAGCAGTACTTC.

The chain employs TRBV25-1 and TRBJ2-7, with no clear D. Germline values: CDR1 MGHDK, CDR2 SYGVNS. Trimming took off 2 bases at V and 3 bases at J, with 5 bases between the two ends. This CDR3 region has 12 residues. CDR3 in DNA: TGTGCCAGCAGTGAAACCAGCTACGAGCAGTACTTC. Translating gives CASSETSYEQYF.

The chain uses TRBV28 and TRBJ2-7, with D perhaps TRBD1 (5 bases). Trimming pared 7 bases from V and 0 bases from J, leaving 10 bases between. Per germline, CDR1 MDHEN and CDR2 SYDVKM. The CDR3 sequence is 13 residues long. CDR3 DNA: TGTGCCAGCACATCAGGGCACTCCTACGAGCAGTACTTC. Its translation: CASTSGHSYEQYF.

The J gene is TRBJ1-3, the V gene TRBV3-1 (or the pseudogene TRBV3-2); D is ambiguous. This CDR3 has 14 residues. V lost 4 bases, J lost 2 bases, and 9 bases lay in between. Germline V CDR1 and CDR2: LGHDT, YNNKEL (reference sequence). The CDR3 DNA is TGTGCCAGCAGCCCGACAAAGGCTGGAAACACCATATATTTT. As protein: CASSPTKAGNTIYF.

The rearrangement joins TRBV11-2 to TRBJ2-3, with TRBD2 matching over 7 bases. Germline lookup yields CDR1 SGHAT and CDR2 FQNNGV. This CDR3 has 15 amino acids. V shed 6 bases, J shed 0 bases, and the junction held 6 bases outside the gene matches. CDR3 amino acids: CASRERDFSTDTQYF. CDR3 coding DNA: TGTGCCAGCAGAGAGCGGGACTTTAGCACAGATACGCAGTATTTT.

CDR3 nucleotides: TGTGCCAGCAGCCCGGGACACGAGCAGTTCTTC. This translates into CASSPGHEQFF. This sequence joins TRBV6-5 and TRBJ2-1; possibly TRBD1 for D (6 bases). V was clipped by 6 bases and J by 10 bases, with 10 bases between them. Germline V gives CDR1 MNHEY, CDR2 SVGAGI. The CDR3 totals 11 residues.

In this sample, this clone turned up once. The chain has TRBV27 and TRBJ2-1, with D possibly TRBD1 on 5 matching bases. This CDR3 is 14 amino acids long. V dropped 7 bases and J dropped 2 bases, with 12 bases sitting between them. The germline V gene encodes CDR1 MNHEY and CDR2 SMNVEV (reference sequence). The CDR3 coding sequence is TGTGCCAGCATTGACAGTGGGGCCTACAATGAGCAGTTCTTC. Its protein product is CASIDSGAYNEQFF.

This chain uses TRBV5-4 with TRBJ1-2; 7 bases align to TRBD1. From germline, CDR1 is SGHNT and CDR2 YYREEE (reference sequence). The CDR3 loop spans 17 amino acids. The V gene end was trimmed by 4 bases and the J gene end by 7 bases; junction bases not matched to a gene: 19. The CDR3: CASSIPTGHSSFSGYTF. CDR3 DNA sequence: TGTGCCAGCAGCATCCCGACAGGGCACTCCTCCTTTTCTGGCTACACCTTC.

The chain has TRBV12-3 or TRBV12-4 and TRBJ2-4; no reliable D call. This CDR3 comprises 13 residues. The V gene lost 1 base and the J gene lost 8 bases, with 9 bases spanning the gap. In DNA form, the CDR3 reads TGTGCCAGCAGTTTAGGAGAGAGAGACATTCAGTACTTC. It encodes CASSLGERDIQYF.

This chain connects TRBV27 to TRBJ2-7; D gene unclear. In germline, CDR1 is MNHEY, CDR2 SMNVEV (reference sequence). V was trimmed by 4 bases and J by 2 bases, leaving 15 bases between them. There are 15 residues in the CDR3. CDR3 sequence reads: CASSWLSRLPYEQYF. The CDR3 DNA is TGTGCCAGCAGTTGGTTAAGTCGACTTCCCTACGAGCAGTACTTC.

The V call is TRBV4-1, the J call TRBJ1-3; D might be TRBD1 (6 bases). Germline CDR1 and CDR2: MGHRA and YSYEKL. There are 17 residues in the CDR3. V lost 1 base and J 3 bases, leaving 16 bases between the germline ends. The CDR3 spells CASSQVFGTPDGNTIYF. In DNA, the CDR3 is TGCGCCAGCAGCCAAGTCTTCGGGACACCGGATGGAAACACCATATATTTT.

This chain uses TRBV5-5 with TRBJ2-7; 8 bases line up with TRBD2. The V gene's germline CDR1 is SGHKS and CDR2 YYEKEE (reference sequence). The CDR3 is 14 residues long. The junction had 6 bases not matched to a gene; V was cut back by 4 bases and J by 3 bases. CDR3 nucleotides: TGTGCCAGCAGCCGTGCTAGCGGGTTCTACGAGCAGTACTTC. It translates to CASSRASGFYEQYF. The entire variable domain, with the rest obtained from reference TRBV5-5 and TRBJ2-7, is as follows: DAGVTQSPTHLIKTRGQQVTLRCSPISGHKSVSWYQQVLGQGPQFIFQYYEKEERGRGNFPDRFSARQFPNYSSELNVNALLLGDSALYLCASSRASGFYEQYFGPGTRLTVT.

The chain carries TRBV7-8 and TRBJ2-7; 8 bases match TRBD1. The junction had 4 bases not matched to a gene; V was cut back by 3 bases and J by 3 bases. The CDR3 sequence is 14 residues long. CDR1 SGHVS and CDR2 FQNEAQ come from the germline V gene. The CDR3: CASSFGDRFYEQYF. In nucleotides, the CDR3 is TGTGCCAGCAGCTTCGGGGACAGGTTCTACGAGCAGTACTTC.

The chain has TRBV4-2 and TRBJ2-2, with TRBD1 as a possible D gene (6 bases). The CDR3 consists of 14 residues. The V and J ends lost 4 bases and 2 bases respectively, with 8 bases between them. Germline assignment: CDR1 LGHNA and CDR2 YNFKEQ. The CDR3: CASSRGTNTGELFF. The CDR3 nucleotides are TGTGCCAGCAGCCGTGGGACAAACACCGGGGAGCTGTTTTTT.

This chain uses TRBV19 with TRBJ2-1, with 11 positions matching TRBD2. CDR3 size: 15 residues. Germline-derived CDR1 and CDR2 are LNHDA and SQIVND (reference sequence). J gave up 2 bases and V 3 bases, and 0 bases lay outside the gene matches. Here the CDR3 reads CASSMGLAAYNEQFF. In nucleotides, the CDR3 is TGTGCCAGTAGTATGGGACTAGCGGCCTACAATGAGCAGTTCTTC. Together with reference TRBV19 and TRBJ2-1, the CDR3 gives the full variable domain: DGGITQSPKYLFRKEGQNVTLSCEQNLNHDAMYWYRQDPGQGLRLIYYSQIVNDFQKGDIAEGYSVSREKKESFPLTVTSAQKNPTAFYLCASSMGLAAYNEQFFGPGTRLTVL.

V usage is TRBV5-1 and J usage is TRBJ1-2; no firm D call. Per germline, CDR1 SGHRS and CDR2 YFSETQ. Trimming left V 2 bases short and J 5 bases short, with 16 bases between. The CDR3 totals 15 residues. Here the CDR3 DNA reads TGCGCCAGCAGCTTTGAGTTAAACAGCCGATATGGCTACACCTTC. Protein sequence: CASSFELNSRYGYTF. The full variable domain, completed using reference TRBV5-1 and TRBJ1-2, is KAGVTQTPRYLIKTRGQQVTLSCSPISGHRSVSWYQQTPGQGLQFLFEYFSETQRNKGNFPGRFSGRQFSNSRSEMNVSTLELGDSALYLCASSFELNSRYGYTFGSGTRLTVV.

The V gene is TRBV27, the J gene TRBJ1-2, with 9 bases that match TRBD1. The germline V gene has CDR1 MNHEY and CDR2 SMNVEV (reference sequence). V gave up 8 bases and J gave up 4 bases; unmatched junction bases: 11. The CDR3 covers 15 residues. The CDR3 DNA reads TGTGCCAGCGCGGCCGGGACAGGGTTTGCCTATGGCTACACCTTC. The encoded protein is CASAAGTGFAYGYTF.